Shown below are 20 T cell receptor beta chains from a single sample sequenced in a study of blood T cell repertoires in COVID-19. Method: immunoSEQ multiplex PCR; TCRdb's copy keeps in-frame clones and lacks some. The sample includes approximately 350,000 clones, roughly 87% of them seen just once. Sequencing was carried out using PBMCs or T cells enriched from blood (not recorded which). The source of these receptors is a woman younger than 45 who had recovered from COVID-19.

The rearrangement links TRBV7-2 to TRBJ1-2, with TRBD1 matching over 11 bases. The CDR3 is made up of 15 amino acids. CDR1 SGHTA and CDR2 FQGNSA come from the germline V gene. The V and J ends lost 5 bases and 4 bases, in that order; junction bases with no gene match: 6. CDR3 amino acids: CASSGRTGGSYGYTF. CDR3 bases: TGTGCCAGCAGCGGACGGACAGGGGGCTCCTATGGCTACACCTTC.

The rearrangement links TRBV5-1 to TRBJ2-7; D uncertain. The CDR3 extends over 13 amino acids. Trimming shortened V by 1 base and J by 4 bases, and 9 bases separated the two germline ends. Germline loops: CDR1 SGHRS, CDR2 YFSETQ. The CDR3 is CASSLKHPYEQYF. Written as DNA, the CDR3 is TGCGCCAGCAGCTTGAAACATCCTTACGAGCAGTACTTC.

This chain links TRBV5-1 with TRBJ1-2, with 8 bases that match TRBD1. Germline CDR1 is SGHRS and CDR2 is YFSETQ. CDR3 length: 14 residues. J lost 6 bases, V lost 4 bases, and 8 bases had no gene match. CDR3 residues: CASSPPQGADGYTF. CDR3 DNA sequence: TGCGCCAGCAGCCCACCCCAGGGGGCTGATGGCTACACCTTC.

A single count supports this clone. The CDR3 reads CASSYSTLRAGNTIYF. The CDR3 DNA is TGTGCCAGCAGTTACAGCACCTTGAGGGCTGGAAACACCATATATTTT. The chain combines TRBV6-5 with TRBJ1-3, with D uncertain. CDR3 length equals 16 residues. Trimming cost V 2 bases and J 2 bases, with 13 bases left between them. CDR1 MNHEY and CDR2 SVGAGI come from the germline V gene.

V gene TRBV19 combines with J gene TRBJ2-3; 13 positions agree with TRBD2. The V gene's germline CDR1 is LNHDA and CDR2 SQIVND (reference sequence). V gave up 5 bases and J gave up 4 bases; unmatched junction bases: 3. The CDR3 spans 15 residues. CDR3 in DNA: TGTGCCAGTAGTTCGACTAGCGGGAGGCCAGATACGCAGTATTTT. Translated: CASSSTSGRPDTQYF. The entire variable domain, with the rest obtained from reference TRBV19 and TRBJ2-3, is as follows: DGGITQSPKYLFRKEGQNVTLSCEQNLNHDAMYWYRQDPGQGLRLIYYSQIVNDFQKGDIAEGYSVSREKKESFPLTVTSAQKNPTAFYLCASSSTSGRPDTQYFGPGTRLTVL.

V usage is TRBV19 and J usage is TRBJ2-7; D call uncertain. The V and J ends lost 6 bases and 3 bases respectively, with 12 bases between them. The CDR3 contains 13 residues. The V gene's germline CDR1 is LNHDA and CDR2 SQIVND (reference sequence). The CDR3 DNA is TGTGCCAGTAGGCCTGGCCCGAACTACGAGCAGTACTTC. Translated: CASRPGPNYEQYF.

The chain employs TRBV7-6 and TRBJ2-1, with D possibly being TRBD2 (6 bases). Germline V gives CDR1 SGHVS, CDR2 FNYEAQ. Trimming removed 5 bases at V and 1 base at J, with 15 bases between. The CDR3 has 16 amino acids. CDR3 in DNA: TGTGCCAGCAGCCCACGGGGGAGCGAATCCTACAATGAGCAGTTCTTC. Protein product: CASSPRGSESYNEQFF.

This chain connects TRBV6-2 or TRBV6-3 to TRBJ2-3; D is unclear. This CDR3 spans 13 amino acids. Germline CDR1 is MNHEY and CDR2 is SVGEGT. V was cut by 3 bases and J by 6 bases, with 10 bases left in between. The CDR3 DNA reads as TGTGCCAGCAGTTATGTCGCCCGGGATACGCAGTATTTT. Protein sequence: CASSYVARDTQYF.

This sequence joins TRBV2 and TRBJ2-1; TRBD1 aligns across 7 bases. Germline-derived CDR1 and CDR2 are SNHLY and FYNNEI. The CDR3 sequence is 14 residues long. The ends lost 8 bases at V and 8 bases at J; junction bases unmatched: 12. Written as DNA, the CDR3 is TGTGCCAGCGGACAGGCCCTACCCCAATATGAGCAGTTCTTC. Encoded protein: CASGQALPQYEQFF.

The genes are TRBV5-4 and TRBJ1-2; D uncertain. Trimming left V 3 bases short and J 0 bases short, with 6 bases between. Germline V CDR1 and CDR2: SGHNT, YYREEE (reference sequence). The CDR3 has 13 residues. This chain's CDR3 is CASSSPANYGYTF. CDR3 DNA: TGTGCCAGCAGCTCCCCAGCTAACTATGGCTACACCTTC.

The V call is TRBV28, the J call TRBJ1-2, with a possible D match to TRBD1 (5 bases). Trimming stripped 6 bases from V and 8 bases from J, with 16 bases between. The CDR3 totals 13 residues. CDR1 MDHEN and CDR2 SYDVKM come from the germline V gene. The CDR3: CASSRSSGQGYTF. The CDR3 DNA sequence: TGTGCCAGCAGCCGGTCGTCAGGGCAAGGCTACACCTTC.

The chain links TRBV27 to TRBJ2-7; D perhaps matches TRBD2 (6 bases). V was shortened by 6 bases and J by 3 bases, with 15 bases between the two germline ends. The CDR3 sequence is 14 residues long. Looked up from germline, CDR1 is MNHEY and CDR2 is SMNVEV (reference sequence). The CDR3 region is CASSPRERFYEQYF. CDR3 DNA sequence: TGTGCCAGCAGCCCCCGGGAGCGATTCTACGAGCAGTACTTC.

The chain employs TRBV30 and TRBJ2-2; the match to TRBD1 covers 10 bases. The J segment lost 7 bases and the V segment lost 3 bases, leaving 5 bases of the junction unmatched. Per the germline V gene, CDR1 is GTSNPN and CDR2 is SVGIG (reference sequence). The CDR3 loop spans 14 amino acids. For the CDR3, the DNA is TGTGCCTGGAGCAGACAGGGGGCTATCGGGGAGCTGTTTTTT. Translating it yields CAWSRQGAIGELFF.

V gene TRBV7-3 combines with J gene TRBJ2-5; 11 nucleotides agree with TRBD2. V shed 5 bases and J 1 base; nucleotides not matched to a gene: 3. CDR1 and CDR2 (germline): SGHTA, FQGTGA. This CDR3 region has 15 residues. CDR3 in amino acids: CASSRLAGGQETQYF. The CDR3 DNA is TGTGCCAGCAGCAGGCTAGCGGGGGGCCAAGAGACCCAGTACTTC.

Notes on this clone: Germline is not matched at one junction end, which may reflect a read error. This chain connects TRBV29-1 to TRBJ1-2; D unresolved. The CDR3 loop spans 10 amino acids. Germline CDR1 reads SQVTM; CDR2 reads ANQGSEA. CDR3 in amino acids: CSVGWSRSYF. The CDR3 DNA follows: TGCAGCGTTGGATGGTCCCGCTCCTACTTC.

V usage is TRBV19 and J usage is TRBJ1-1, with TRBD1 matching 7 bases. J gave up 2 bases and V 0 bases, and 3 bases lay outside the gene matches. The germline V gene encodes CDR1 LNHDA and CDR2 SQIVND (reference sequence). This CDR3 is built from 15 residues. CDR3 coding DNA: TGTGCCAGTAGTATAGATGGGGACAGCAACACTGAAGCTTTCTTT. This encodes CASSIDGDSNTEAFF.

The chain carries TRBV2 and TRBJ1-6; D unresolved. The germline gives CDR1 SNHLY, CDR2 FYNNEI. V was shortened by 5 bases and J by 10 bases, with 18 bases between the two germline ends. The CDR3 length is 15 residues. The CDR3 loop reads CASSWTDSSTSPLHF. In DNA form, the CDR3 reads TGTGCCAGCAGTTGGACGGACTCCTCGACGTCACCCCTCCACTTT.

Of note for this clone: Other DNA sequences in this specimen translate into the identical CDR3. The V gene is TRBV5-1, the J gene TRBJ2-5, with 11 bases matching TRBD2. The CDR3 has 17 amino acids. The germline V gene encodes CDR1 SGHRS and CDR2 YFSETQ. With V trimmed by 2 bases and J by 1 base, 7 bases remained unmatched. The CDR3 protein is CASSLGGTSGLQETQYF. CDR3 coding DNA: TGCGCCAGCAGCTTAGGAGGGACTAGCGGCCTCCAAGAGACCCAGTACTTC.

This clone occurred a few times. This chain connects TRBV19 to TRBJ1-5, with 7 bases aligning to TRBD1. The CDR3 loop spans 14 amino acids. The germline V gene encodes CDR1 LNHDA and CDR2 SQIVND (reference sequence). Trimming removed 7 bases from V and 4 bases from J; junction bases left unmatched: 7. The CDR3 reads CASTEGTENQPQHF. CDR3 nucleotides: TGTGCCAGTACGGAGGGGACAGAGAATCAGCCCCAGCATTTT.

The chain joins TRBV3-1 (or the pseudogene TRBV3-2) to TRBJ2-7; D is perhaps TRBD2 (5 bases). The CDR3 has 13 residues. Germline V lookup: CDR1 LGHDT, CDR2 YNNKEL (reference sequence). V shed 4 bases and J shed 1 base, with 8 bases lying between them. CDR3 DNA: TGTGCCAGCAGCCCCCGAGGGTCCTACGAGCAGTACTTC. Translated: CASSPRGSYEQYF.